What follows is one TCR beta chain and its context. Its antigen is unidentified. CDR3 length: 16 amino acids. The V end was cut by 1 base, the J end by 1 base, with 14 bases between. Germline CDR1 MNHEY, CDR2 SMNVEV (reference sequence). These data belong to a study of OX40 agonist ivuxolimab in advanced cancers. For the study at large: Ivuxolimab was administered intravenously to patients at 0.01 to 10 mg/kg every 2 weeks. Cancers in dose escalation were hepatocellular, melanoma, renal cell and head and neck.

Sequenced by immunoSEQ multiplex PCR; TCRdb stores in-frame clones only, minus some. Of about 68,000 clones detected, approximately 91% appear once; the ten largest clones hold around 0.31%. General study points: The specificity for antigen of the expanded peripheral T cells was not determined. At 0.1 to 3.0 mg/kg, clonal expansion of CD4+ and CD8+ blood T cells had occurred by week 6.

The genes are TRBV27 and TRBJ2-7; D might be TRBD1 (5 bases). The source of this sequence is an adult with an advanced solid tumor such as melanoma, head and neck, liver or kidney cancer. This specimen was CD4+ or CD8+ T cells sorted from blood, taken in a trial of the OX40 agonist ivuxolimab. DNA for the CDR3: TGTGCCAGCAGTTTATTTGGGGCAGGGCCATCCTACGAGCAGTACTTC. This gives the protein CASSLFGAGPSYEQYF.